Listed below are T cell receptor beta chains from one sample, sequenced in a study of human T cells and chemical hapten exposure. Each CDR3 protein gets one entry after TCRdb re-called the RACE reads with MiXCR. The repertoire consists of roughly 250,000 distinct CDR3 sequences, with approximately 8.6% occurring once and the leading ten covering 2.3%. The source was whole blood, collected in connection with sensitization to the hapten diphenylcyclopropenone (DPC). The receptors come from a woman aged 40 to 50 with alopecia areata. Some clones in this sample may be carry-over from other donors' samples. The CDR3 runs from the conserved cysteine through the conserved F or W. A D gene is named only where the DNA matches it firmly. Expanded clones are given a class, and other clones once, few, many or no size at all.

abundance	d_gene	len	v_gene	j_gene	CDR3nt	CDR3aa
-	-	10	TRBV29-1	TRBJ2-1	TGCAGCGTTGCTTCCCCATCGCAGTTCTTC	CSVASPSQFF
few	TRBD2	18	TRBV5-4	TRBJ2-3	TGTGCCAGCAGCCCCAGGACTAGCGGGAGCCCACTCACAGATACGCAGTATTTT	CASSPRTSGSPLTDTQYF
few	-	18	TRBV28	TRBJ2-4	TGTGCCAGCAGTTTGGCAGATTTCCGGGACACCCTTCAAAACATTCAGTACTTC	CASSLADFRDTLQNIQYF
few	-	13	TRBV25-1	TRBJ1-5	TGTGCCAGCAGTGAACAGGGAGATCAGCCCCAGCATTTT	CASSEQGDQPQHF
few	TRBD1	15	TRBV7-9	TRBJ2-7	TGTGCCAGCAGCTTAGGGGGACAGGGAATCCACGAGCAGTACTTC	CASSLGGQGIHEQYF
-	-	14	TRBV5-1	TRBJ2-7	TGCGCCAGCAGCTCCGGAGGGGCCAGCGACGAGCAGTACTTC	CASSSGGASDEQYF
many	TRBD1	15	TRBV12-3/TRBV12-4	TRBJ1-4	TGTGCCAGCAGTGAACAGGGGGTTGCTAATGAAAAACTGTTTTTT	CASSEQGVANEKLFF
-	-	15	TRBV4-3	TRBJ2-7	TGCGCCAGCAGCCAAGATTGGACGGTCTCCTACGAGCAGTACTTC	CASSQDWTVSYEQYF
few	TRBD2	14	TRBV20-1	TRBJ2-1	TGCAGTGTCCCACTAGCGGGTACCTACAATGAGCAGTTCTTC	CSVPLAGTYNEQFF
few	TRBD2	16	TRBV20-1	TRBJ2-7	TGCAGTGCTCGACGACCTCGGACTAGCGTCTCCTACGAGCAGTACTTC	CSARRPRTSVSYEQYF
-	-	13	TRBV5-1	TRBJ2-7	TGCGCCAGCAGCTTGACAGGGCAAGGCGAGCAGTACTTC	CASSLTGQGEQYF
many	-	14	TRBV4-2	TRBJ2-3	TGTGCCAGCAGCCAAGATGGAACGGGGGATACGCAGTATTTT	CASSQDGTGDTQYF
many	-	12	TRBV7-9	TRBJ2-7	TGTGCCAGCAGCCCTGGGACCTACGAGCAGTACTTC	CASSPGTYEQYF
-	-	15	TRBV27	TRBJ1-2	TGTGCCAGCAGTTTAAGGCCGCCAGGGGCGAATGGCTACACCTTC	CASSLRPPGANGYTF
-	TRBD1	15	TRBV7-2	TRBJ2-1	TGTGCCAGCAGCCTTTTCGGGACAGCTCCCAATGAGCAGTTCTTC	CASSLFGTAPNEQFF
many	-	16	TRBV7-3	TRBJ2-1	TGTGCCAGCAGCACAAATGCCGGTGCTCCTTACAATGAGCAGTTCTTC	CASSTNAGAPYNEQFF